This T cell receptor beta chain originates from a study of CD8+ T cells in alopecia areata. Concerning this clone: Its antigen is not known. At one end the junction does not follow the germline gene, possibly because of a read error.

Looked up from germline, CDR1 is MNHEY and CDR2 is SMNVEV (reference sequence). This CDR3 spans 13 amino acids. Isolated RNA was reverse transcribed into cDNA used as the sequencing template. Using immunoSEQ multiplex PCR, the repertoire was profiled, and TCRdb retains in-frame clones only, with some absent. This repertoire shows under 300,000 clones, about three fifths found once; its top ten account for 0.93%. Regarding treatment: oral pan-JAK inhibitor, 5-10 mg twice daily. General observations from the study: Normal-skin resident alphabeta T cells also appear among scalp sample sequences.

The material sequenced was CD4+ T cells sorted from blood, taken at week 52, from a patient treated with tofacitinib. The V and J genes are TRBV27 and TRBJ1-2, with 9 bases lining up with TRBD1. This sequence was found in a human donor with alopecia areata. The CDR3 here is CASSFPGQGPSVF. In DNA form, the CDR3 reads TGTGCCAGCAGTTTTCCCGGACAGGGGCCAAGTGTCTTC.